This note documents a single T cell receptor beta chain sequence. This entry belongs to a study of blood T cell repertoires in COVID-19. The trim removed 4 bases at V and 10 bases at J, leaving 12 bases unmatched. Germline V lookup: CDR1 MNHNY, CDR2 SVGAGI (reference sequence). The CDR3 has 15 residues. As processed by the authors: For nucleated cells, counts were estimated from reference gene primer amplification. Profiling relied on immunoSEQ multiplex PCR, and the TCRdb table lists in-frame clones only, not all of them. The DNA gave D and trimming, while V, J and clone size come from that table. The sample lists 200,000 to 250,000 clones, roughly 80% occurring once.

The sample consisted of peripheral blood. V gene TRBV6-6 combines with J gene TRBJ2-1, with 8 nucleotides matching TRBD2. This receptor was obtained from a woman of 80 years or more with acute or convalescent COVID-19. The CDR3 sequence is CASSSLGSAGEEQFF. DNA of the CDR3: TGTGCCAGCAGTTCCCTGGGGTCAGCGGGGGAGGAGCAGTTCTTC.